This entry concerns a single TCR beta chain. The data were obtained in a study of blood T cell repertoires in COVID-19. The wider study: COVID-19 samples, acute and convalescent, were from the United States, Italy and Spain. Sources were T cells, B-cell-depleted T cells, or PBMCs; the material itself was cDNA or gDNA.

The CDR3 covers 15 residues. V trimming: 4 bases; J trimming: 5 bases; junction bases outside the gene matches: 7. CDR1 is SGHVS and CDR2 is FQNEAQ in the germline V gene. Original processing methods: Estimated nucleated cell counts came from reference gene primer amplification. The protocol was immunoSEQ multiplex PCR, while the TCRdb copy is restricted to in-frame clones and leaves out a portion. The DNA gave D and trimming, while V, J and clone size come from that table. The table includes around 87,000 clones, nearly 90% detected once. The origin of this receptor is a man aged 50 or older with acute or convalescent COVID-19. This chain connects TRBV7-8 to TRBJ2-1, with 8 bases that match TRBD2. Sequencing used peripheral blood. CDR3 sequence: CASSSGTRVHNEQFF. The CDR3 coding sequence is TGTGCCAGCAGCTCCGGGACTAGGGTACACAATGAGCAGTTCTTC.